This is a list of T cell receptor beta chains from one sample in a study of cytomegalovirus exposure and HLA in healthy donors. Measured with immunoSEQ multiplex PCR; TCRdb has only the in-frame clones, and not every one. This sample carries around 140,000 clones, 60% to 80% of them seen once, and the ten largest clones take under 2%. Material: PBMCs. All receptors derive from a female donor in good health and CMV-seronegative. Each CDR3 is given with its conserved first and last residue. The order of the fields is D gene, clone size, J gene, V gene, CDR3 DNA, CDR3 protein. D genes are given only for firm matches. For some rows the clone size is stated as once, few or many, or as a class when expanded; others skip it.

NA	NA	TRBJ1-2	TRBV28	TGTGCCAGCAGTCGGTCAGACTACTATGGCTACACCTTC	CASSRSDYYGYTF
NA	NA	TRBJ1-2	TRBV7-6	TGTGCCAGCAGCTTAATGGGAGGGGTCGACTATGGCTACACCTTC	CASSLMGGVDYGYTF
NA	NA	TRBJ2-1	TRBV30	TGTGCCTGGGATGAATTAGGAGGTCGCTTCTTC	CAWDELGGRFF
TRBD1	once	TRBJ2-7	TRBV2	TGTGCCAGCAGTGAGGTATGGACAGGGTCTAGTGAGCAGTACTTC	CASSEVWTGSSEQYF
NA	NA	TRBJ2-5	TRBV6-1	TGTGCCAGCAGTGAAGCCGTCAGGGGAGAGACCCAGTACTTC	CASSEAVRGETQYF
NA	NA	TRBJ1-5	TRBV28	TGTGCCAGCGGGAGCGGGGCCAGGTTAACCTATAGCAATCAGCCCCAGCATTTT	CASGSGARLTYSNQPQHF
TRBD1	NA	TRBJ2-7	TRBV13	TGTGCCAGCAGCCCTTCACCGGGACAGGGGGCCTTGGTCTTAGTCGAGCAGTACTTC	CASSPSPGQGALVLVEQYF
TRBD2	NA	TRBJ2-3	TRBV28	TGTGCCAGCAGTTCAGCGGGAGGGGAAGATACGCAGTATTTT	CASSSAGGEDTQYF
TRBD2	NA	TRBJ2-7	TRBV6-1	TGTGCCAGCCGGGGGGAAAGCTACTACGAGCAGTACTTC	CASRGESYYEQYF
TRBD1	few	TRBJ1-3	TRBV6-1	TGTGCCAGCAGTGGAAGACAGGGCTCTGGAAACACCATATATTTT	CASSGRQGSGNTIYF
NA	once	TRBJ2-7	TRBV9	TGTGCCAGCAGCGTAGATGTGGGGGCTCAGTACTTC	CASSVDVGAQYF
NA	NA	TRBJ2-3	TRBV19	TGTGCCAGTAGTATACAAGGGGCCAAAGAAGGTGTGCAGTATTTT	CASSIQGAKEGVQYF
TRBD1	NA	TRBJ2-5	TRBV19	TGTGCCAGTACAAGGTCTCCGGGACAGGTCCAAGAGACCCAGTACTTC	CASTRSPGQVQETQYF
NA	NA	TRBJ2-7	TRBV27	TGTGCCAGCAGGGGAGGGTGGGGGGCGGATGAGCAGTACTTC	CASRGGWGADEQYF
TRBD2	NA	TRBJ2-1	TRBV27	TGTGCCAGCAGTCTGGGACTAGCGGGAGCCTACAATGAGCAGTTCTTC	CASSLGLAGAYNEQFF
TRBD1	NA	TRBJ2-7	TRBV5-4	TGTGCCAGCAGCTTGGTGGGACAGGGGACCCACGAGCAGTACTTC	CASSLVGQGTHEQYF
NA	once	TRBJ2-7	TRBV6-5	TGTGCCAGCAGTTTATCTCCACCCGCCGGCGAGCAGTACTTC	CASSLSPPAGEQYF
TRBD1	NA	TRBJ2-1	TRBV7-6	TGTGCCAGCAGCCATGGGACAGGTGGTAATGAGCAGTTCTTC	CASSHGTGGNEQFF
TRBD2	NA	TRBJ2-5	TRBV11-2	TGTGCCAGCAGCCCCGGGACTATACAAGAGACCCAGTACTTC	CASSPGTIQETQYF
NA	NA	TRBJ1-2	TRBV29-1	TGCAGCGTGGTTGACAGGTCCAACTATGGCTACACCTTC	CSVVDRSNYGYTF
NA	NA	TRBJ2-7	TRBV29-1	TGCAGCGTTGAACAATCGGGATCCGAGCAGTACTTC	CSVEQSGSEQYF
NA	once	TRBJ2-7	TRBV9	TGTGCCAGCAGCGTAGCGGGAGAGTTATACGAGCAGTACTTC	CASSVAGELYEQYF
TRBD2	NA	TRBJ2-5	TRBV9	TGTGCCAGCAGCGTAGTGGGGCTAGCGGGGGGTCAAGAGACCCAGTACTTC	CASSVVGLAGGQETQYF
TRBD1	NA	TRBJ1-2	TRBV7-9	TGTTCCAGCAGCTTCGTCCGGGACAGCTATGGCTACACCTTC	CSSSFVRDSYGYTF
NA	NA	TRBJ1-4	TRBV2	TGTGCCAGCAGTTATGGGACTAGGGGTAATGAAAAACTGTTTTTT	CASSYGTRGNEKLFF
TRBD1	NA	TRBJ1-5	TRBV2	TGTGCCAGCAGTGGACAGGGGTCGCCTCAGCCCCAGCATTTT	CASSGQGSPQPQHF
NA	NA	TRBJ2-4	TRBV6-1	TGTGCCAGCAGTGAAGCGCTTCTGGGGGGTGCCAAAAACATTCAGTACTTC	CASSEALLGGAKNIQYF
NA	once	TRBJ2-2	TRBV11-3	TGTGCCAGCAGCCTGGGCGGGGAGGACACCGGGGAGCTGTTTTTT	CASSLGGEDTGELFF
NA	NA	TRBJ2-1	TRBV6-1	TGTGCCAGCAGCAATCTGGACAGCTCCTACAATGAGCAGTTCTTC	CASSNLDSSYNEQFF
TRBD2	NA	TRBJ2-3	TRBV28	TGTGCCAGCAGTTTTAGGACGGGCGGGAGTAAGACAGATACGCAGTATTTT	CASSFRTGGSKTDTQYF
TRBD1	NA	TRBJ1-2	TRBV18	TGTGCCAGCTCACCACCTTCACAGGGGGCGCGGAATGGCTACACCTTC	CASSPPSQGARNGYTF
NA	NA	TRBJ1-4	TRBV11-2	TGTGCCAGCAGCTTAGGACCCTCCGGGGAAAAACTGTTTTTT	CASSLGPSGEKLFF
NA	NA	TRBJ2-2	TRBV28	TGTGCCAGCAGTTTTTCAGGGGTCACCGGGGAGCTGTTTTTT	CASSFSGVTGELFF
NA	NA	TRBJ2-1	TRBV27	TGTGCCAGCAGTCCGCAGGGCAGGGGTGGACACAATGAGCAGTTCTTC	CASSPQGRGGHNEQFF
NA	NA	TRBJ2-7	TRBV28	TGTGCCAGCAGTTTCGACGGGAACCTCAACGAGCAGTACTTC	CASSFDGNLNEQYF
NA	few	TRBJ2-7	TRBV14	TGTGCCAGCAGCCGTACAACAGGCTCCTACGAGCAGTACTTC	CASSRTTGSYEQYF
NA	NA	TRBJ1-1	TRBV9	TGTGCCAGCAGCGTAGGGGTCCAGGGTGCTGAAGCTTTCTTT	CASSVGVQGAEAFF
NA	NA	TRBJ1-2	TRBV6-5	TGTGCCAGCAGTGAGGGTGGGGGGAACGATGGCTACACCTTC	CASSEGGGNDGYTF
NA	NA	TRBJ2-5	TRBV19	TGTGCCAGTAGTATCGGACTTGCGGGAAGTGGAGAGACCCAGTACTTC	CASSIGLAGSGETQYF
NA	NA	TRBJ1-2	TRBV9	TGTGCCAGCAGCGAGGATCCTGGCGGGGCTTCTAACTATGGCTACACCTTC	CASSEDPGGASNYGYTF
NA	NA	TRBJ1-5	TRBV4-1	TGCGCCAGCAGCCAAGATGGGGGGAACCCCAATCAGCCCCAGCATTTT	CASSQDGGNPNQPQHF
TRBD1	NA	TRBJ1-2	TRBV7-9	TGTGCCAGCAGCGGGGGACAGGGGACGACCTATGGCTACACCTTC	CASSGGQGTTYGYTF
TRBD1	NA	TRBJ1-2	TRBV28	TGTGCCAGCAGTGCCGACAGGGAGCTTTACTATGGCTACACCTTC	CASSADRELYYGYTF
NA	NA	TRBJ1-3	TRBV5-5	TGTGCCAGCAGCTTGTGGGGCAACTCTGGAAACACCATATATTTT	CASSLWGNSGNTIYF
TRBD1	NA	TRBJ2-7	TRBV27	TGTGCCAGCAGTGAACAGGGGGTGGGTTTCGGAACCTACGAGCAGTACTTC	CASSEQGVGFGTYEQYF
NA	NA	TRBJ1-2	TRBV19	TGTGCCAGTATGAGGGAGGTGGAATATGGCTACACCTTC	CASMREVEYGYTF